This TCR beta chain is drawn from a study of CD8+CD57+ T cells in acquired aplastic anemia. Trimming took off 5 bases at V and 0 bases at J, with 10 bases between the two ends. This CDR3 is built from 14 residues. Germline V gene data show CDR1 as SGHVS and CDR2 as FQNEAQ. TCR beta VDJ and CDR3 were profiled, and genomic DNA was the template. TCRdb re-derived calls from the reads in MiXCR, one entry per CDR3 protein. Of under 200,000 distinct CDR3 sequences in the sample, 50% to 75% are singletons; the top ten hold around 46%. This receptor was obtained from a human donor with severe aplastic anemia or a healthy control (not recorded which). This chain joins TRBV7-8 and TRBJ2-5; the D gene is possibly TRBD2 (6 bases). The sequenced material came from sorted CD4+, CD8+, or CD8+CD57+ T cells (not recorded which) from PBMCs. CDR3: CASSTRDYQETQYF. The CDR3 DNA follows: TGTGCCAGCAGCACCCGGGACTACCAAGAGACCCAGTACTTC.